A single TCR beta chain is shown here with its context. From blood CD8+ and CD4+ T cells, the TCR beta chain was sequenced. Random hexamers were used to reverse transcribe about 0.5 to 1 ug of RNA. TCRdb independently ran MiXCR on the immunoSEQ multiplex PCR reads; one entry per CDR3 protein. Counted here are around 160,000 distinct CDR3 sequences, approximately 94% occurring once; the ten biggest clones make up roughly 0.1%. This entry comes from a study of CD8 T cells in Susac syndrome. Between the trimmed V and J ends, which lost 1 base and 8 bases, there was a span of 13 bases. CDR1 and CDR2 from the germline V gene are SQVTM and ANQGSEA. CDR3 length: 13 residues.

The chain has TRBV29-1 and TRBJ2-3; no reliable D call. The sample comprised CD4+ T cells from PBMCs. The sequence was collected from a human donor with multiple sclerosis. Here the CDR3 DNA reads TGCAGCGTTGAAGTAGGATCGGCTAGTACGCAGTATTTT. Its protein is CSVEVGSASTQYF.